These 7 T cell receptor beta chains share one sample of origin, sequenced in a study of T-cell reconstitution after alpha-beta-depleted transplantation in children. A library of TCRbeta sequences, prepared with unique molecular identifiers, was generated. Each CDR3 protein is one row after TCRdb ran MiXCR on the PCR reads. The sample has about 980,000 distinct CDR3 sequences, around 30% seen once. The sample here was PBMCs, mostly from graft donor cells, taken 360 days after TCRalphabeta/CD19-depleted stem cell transplant. These receptors were taken from a boy younger than two who had a stem cell transplant for SCID, so the T cells may come from the graft donor.

This clonotype has just a few counts. The J gene is TRBJ2-5, the V gene TRBV3-1; 8 bases match TRBD1. The CDR3 length is 15 residues. V gave up 2 bases and J gave up 3 bases; unmatched junction bases: 5. The germline gives CDR1 LGHDT, CDR2 YNNKEL (reference sequence). The CDR3 spells CASSQLLTGEETQYF. The CDR3 region has the DNA TGTGCCAGCAGCCAATTACTGACAGGGGAAGAGACCCAGTACTTC.

The rearrangement links TRBV24-1 to TRBJ2-6; tentatively, D is TRBD2 (6 bases). The CDR3 sequence is 15 residues long. Per the germline V gene, CDR1 is KGHDR and CDR2 is SFDVKD. Trimming left V 6 bases short and J 2 bases short, with 10 bases between. The CDR3 loop reads CATSPGGTGANVLTF. DNA for the CDR3: TGTGCCACCAGTCCCGGGGGTACTGGGGCCAACGTCCTGACTTTC.

The chain employs TRBV2 and TRBJ2-1, with D unresolved. The germline CDR1 and CDR2 sequences are SNHLY and FYNNEI. The V and J ends lost 8 bases and 10 bases respectively, with 12 bases between them. The CDR3 extends over 11 amino acids. CDR3 DNA: TGTGCCAGCGAGCCAAAGGGAGAGCAGTTCTTC. Its protein is CASEPKGEQFF. The full variable domain, completed using reference TRBV2 and TRBJ2-1, is EPEVTQTPSHQVTQMGQEVILRCVPISNHLYFYWYRQILGQKVEFLVSFYNNEISEKSEIFDDQFSVERPDGSNFTLKIRSTKLEDSAMYFCASEPKGEQFFGPGTRLTVL.

The J gene is TRBJ1-6, the V gene TRBV5-5; 10 bases are shared with TRBD1. Trimming removed 4 bases from V and 7 bases from J; junction bases left unmatched: 8. Germline CDR1 SGHKS, CDR2 YYEKEE (reference sequence). The CDR3 has 16 amino acids. The CDR3 DNA is TGTGCCAGCAGCCCCTGGTGGACAGGGGGGAATTCACCCCTCCACTTT. It is translated as CASSPWWTGGNSPLHF.

The sample holds a few counts of this clonotype. The chain combines TRBV25-1 with TRBJ2-3; D possibly matches TRBD1 or TRBD2 (5 bases each). The CDR3 loop spans 14 amino acids. Germline V gene lookup returns CDR1 MGHDK and CDR2 SYGVNS. Trimming removed 2 bases at V and 2 bases at J, with 8 bases between. The CDR3 nucleotides are TGTGCCAGCAGTGAAGGGACCTACACAGATACGCAGTATTTT. Protein product: CASSEGTYTDTQYF.

A few counts support this clonotype. The rearrangement joins TRBV5-1 to TRBJ2-1; D not certain. The CDR3 is 16 amino acids. Trimming took off 0 bases at V and 5 bases at J, with 15 bases between the two ends. Germline V gene lookup returns CDR1 SGHRS and CDR2 YFSETQ. This CDR3 reads CASSLGMGQADNEQFF. CDR3 DNA: TGCGCCAGCAGCTTGGGGATGGGCCAGGCGGACAATGAGCAGTTCTTC.

There are a few counts of this clonotype. The chain is built from TRBV5-1 and TRBJ2-2; TRBD1 matches at 8 bases. Trimming took 1 base from V and 0 from J; bases not matched to a gene: 11. Germline CDR1 SGHRS, CDR2 YFSETQ. The CDR3 length is 19 residues. CDR3 nucleotide sequence: TGCGCCAGCAGCTTGTTTCTGGGGACAGGACCTGCGAACACCGGGGAGCTGTTTTTT. Protein sequence: CASSLFLGTGPANTGELFF.